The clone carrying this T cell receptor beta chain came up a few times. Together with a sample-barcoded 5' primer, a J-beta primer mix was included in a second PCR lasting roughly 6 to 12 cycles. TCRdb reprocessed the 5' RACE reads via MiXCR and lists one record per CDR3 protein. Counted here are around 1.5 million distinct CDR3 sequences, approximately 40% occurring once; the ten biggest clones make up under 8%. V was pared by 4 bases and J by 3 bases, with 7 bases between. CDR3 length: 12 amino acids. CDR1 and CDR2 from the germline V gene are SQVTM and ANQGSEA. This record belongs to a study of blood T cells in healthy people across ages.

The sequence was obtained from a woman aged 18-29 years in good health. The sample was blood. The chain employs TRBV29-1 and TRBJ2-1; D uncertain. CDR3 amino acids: CSVGTFYNEQFF. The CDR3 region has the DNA TGCAGCGTTGGTACATTCTACAATGAGCAGTTCTTC.